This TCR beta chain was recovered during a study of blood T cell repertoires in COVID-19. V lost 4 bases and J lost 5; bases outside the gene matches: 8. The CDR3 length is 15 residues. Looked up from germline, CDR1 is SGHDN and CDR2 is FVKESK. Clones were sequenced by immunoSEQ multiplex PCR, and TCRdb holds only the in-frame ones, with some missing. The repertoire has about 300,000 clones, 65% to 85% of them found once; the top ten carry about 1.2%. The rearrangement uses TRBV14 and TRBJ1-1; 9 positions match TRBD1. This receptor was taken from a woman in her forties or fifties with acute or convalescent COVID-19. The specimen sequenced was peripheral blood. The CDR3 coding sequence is TGTGCCAGCAGCCGAACAACAGGGGGCCAGACTGAAGCTTTCTTT. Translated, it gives CASSRTTGGQTEAFF.